The present T cell receptor beta chain was sequenced within a study of CD8 T cells in ankylosing spondylitis. Study results and limitations: Some of the motif variants had earlier been found in reactive arthritis patients' fluid and blood. Among TCR beta sequences, a motif of several highly homologous variants appeared characteristic of ankylosing spondylitis blood.

In TCRdb, the 5' RACE reads were re-called with MiXCR into one record per CDR3 protein. The sample shows roughly 440,000 distinct CDR3 sequences, 17% of them seen only once. For this clonotype: The antigen remains unidentified.

The origin of this receptor is a male donor with ankylosing spondylitis. The sequenced material came from blood, either unsorted or a sorted T cell fraction (not recorded which).

In nucleotides, the CDR3 is TGTGCCAGCAGTTACGGTTTAGGGGTCGGCTATGGCTACACCTTC. This encodes CASSYGLGVGYGYTF. The chain recombines TRBV6-5 with TRBJ1-2; D is perhaps TRBD1 (5 bases). The germline V gene has CDR1 MNHEY and CDR2 SVGAGI. Trimming shortened V by 2 bases and J by 4 bases, and 14 bases separated the two germline ends. The CDR3 totals 15 residues.